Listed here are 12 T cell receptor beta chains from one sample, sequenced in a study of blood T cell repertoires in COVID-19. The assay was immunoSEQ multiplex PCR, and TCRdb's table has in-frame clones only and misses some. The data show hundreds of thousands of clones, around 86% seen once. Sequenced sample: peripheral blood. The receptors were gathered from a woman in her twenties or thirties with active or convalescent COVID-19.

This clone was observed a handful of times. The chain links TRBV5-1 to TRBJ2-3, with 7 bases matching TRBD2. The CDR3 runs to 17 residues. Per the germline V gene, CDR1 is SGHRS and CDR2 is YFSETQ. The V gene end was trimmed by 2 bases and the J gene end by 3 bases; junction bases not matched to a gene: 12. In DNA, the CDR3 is TGCGCCAGCAGCTTACGAGATAGCGGGCAGGTTACAGATACGCAGTATTTT. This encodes CASSLRDSGQVTDTQYF.

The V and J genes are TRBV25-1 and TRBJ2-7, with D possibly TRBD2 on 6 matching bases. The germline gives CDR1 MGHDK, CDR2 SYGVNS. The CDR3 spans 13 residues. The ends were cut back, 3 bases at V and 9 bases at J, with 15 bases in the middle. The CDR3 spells CASSESSASRQYF. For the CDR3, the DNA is TGTGCCAGCAGTGAGTCTAGCGCCTCGCGGCAGTACTTC.

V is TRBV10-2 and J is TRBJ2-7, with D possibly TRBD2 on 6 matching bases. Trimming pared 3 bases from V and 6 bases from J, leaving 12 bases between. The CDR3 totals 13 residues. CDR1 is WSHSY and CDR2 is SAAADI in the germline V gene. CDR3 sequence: CASSDRHGGEQYF. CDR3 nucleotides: TGCGCCAGCAGTGACAGGCACGGGGGCGAGCAGTACTTC.

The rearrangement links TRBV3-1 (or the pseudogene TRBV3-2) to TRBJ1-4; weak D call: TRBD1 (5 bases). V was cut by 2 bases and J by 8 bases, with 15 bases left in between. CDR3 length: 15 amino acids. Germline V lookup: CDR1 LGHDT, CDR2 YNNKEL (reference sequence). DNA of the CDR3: TGTGCCAGCAGCCAACGCGGGACCAAGGGCGAAAAACTGTTTTTT. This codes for CASSQRGTKGEKLFF.

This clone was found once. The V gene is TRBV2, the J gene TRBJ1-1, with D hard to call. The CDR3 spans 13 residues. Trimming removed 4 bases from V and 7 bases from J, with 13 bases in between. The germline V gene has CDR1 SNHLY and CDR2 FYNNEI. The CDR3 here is CASSAWTGSEAFF. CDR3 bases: TGTGCCAGCAGTGCCTGGACGGGGAGTGAAGCTTTCTTT. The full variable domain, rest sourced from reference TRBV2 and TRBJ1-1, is EPEVTQTPSHQVTQMGQEVILRCVPISNHLYFYWYRQILGQKVEFLVSFYNNEISEKSEIFDDQFSVERPDGSNFTLKIRSTKLEDSAMYFCASSAWTGSEAFFGQGTRLTVV.

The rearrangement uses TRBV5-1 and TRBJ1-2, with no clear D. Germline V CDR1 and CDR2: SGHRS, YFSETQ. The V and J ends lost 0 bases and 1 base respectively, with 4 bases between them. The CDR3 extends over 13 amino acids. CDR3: CASSLGHNYGYTF. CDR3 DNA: TGCGCCAGCAGCTTGGGACATAACTATGGCTACACCTTC.

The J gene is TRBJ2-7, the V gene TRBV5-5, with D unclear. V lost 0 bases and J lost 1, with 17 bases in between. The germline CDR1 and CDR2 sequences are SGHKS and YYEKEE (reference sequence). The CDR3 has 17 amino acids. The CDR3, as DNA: TGTGCCAGCAGCTTGGTAGCAGCCACCCAACTATCCTACGAGCAGTACTTC. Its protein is CASSLVAATQLSYEQYF.

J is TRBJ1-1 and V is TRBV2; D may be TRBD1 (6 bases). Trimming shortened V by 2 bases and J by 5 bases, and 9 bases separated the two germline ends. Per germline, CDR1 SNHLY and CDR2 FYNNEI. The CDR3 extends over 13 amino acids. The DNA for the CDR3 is TGTGCCAGCAGTGAAAGGGGGATAACTGAAGCTTTCTTT. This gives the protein CASSERGITEAFF.

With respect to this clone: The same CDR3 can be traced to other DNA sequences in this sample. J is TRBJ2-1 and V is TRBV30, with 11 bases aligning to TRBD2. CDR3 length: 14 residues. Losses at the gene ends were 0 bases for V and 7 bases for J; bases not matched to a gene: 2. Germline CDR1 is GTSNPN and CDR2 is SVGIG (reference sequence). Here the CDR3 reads CAWSVRLAGNEQFF. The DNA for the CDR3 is TGTGCCTGGAGTGTCAGACTAGCGGGAAATGAGCAGTTCTTC. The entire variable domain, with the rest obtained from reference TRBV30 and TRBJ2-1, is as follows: SQTIHQWPATLVQPVGSPLSLECTVEGTSNPNLYWYRQAAGRGLQLLFYSVGIGQISSEVPQNLSASRPQDRQFILSSKKLLLSDSGFYLCAWSVRLAGNEQFFGPGTRLTVL.

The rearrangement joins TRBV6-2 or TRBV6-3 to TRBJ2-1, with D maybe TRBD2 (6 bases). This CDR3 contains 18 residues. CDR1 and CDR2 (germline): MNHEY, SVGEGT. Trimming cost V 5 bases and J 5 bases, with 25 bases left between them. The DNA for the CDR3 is TGTGCCAGCAGTCACACCGGGGGAACGGTCCTTCGAAACAATGAGCAGTTCTTC. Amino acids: CASSHTGGTVLRNNEQFF.

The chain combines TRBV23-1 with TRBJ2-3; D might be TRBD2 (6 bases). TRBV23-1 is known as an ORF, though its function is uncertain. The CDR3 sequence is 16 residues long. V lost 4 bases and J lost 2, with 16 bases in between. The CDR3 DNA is TGCGCCAGCAGTCCCGTAAGGGCGGGGCTCACAGATACGCAGTATTTT. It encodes CASSPVRAGLTDTQYF.

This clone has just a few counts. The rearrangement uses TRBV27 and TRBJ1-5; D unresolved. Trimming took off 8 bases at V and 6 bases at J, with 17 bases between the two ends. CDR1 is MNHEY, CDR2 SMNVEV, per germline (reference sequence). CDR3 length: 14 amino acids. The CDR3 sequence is CASQRYSGCQPQHF. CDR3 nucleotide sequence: TGTGCCAGCCAAAGGTATTCGGGGTGTCAGCCCCAGCATTTT.